This T cell receptor (beta chain) stems from a study of blood T cell repertoires in COVID-19. The CDR3 totals 16 residues. The ends lost 4 bases at V and 1 base at J; junction bases unmatched: 9. Germline V gene data show CDR1 as SGDLS and CDR2 as YYNGEE. The data were produced by immunoSEQ multiplex PCR, yet TCRdb's version contains in-frame clones alone and is incomplete. The table includes around 160,000 clones, 70% to 90% detected once. The source is a man in his 60s with acute or convalescent COVID-19. Sequencing was carried out using peripheral blood. V and J are TRBV9 and TRBJ1-2, with 8 bases aligning to TRBD1. The CDR3 sequence is CASSTPRTGRNYGYTF. The DNA for the CDR3 is TGTGCCAGCAGCACCCCGCGGACAGGGCGTAACTATGGCTACACCTTC.